Described below is a single TCR beta chain sequence and its context. The data were taken from a study of blood T cell repertoires in COVID-19. Trimming removed 0 bases from V and 1 base from J, with 18 bases in between. CDR1 and CDR2 (germline): SGHTS, YDEGEE. The CDR3 loop spans 18 amino acids. How the authors handled the data: Amplifying reference gene primers gave estimates of nucleated cell counts. Assay used: immunoSEQ multiplex PCR; TCRdb lists only in-frame clones, some missing. For V, J and clone size, that table is used; D and trimming come from the DNA. The table includes 81,000 or so clones, about 84% detected once.

The clonotype comes from a man in his fifties with active COVID-19. V is TRBV5-8 and J is TRBJ2-3; maybe TRBD1 (6 bases). Source material: peripheral blood. The chain's CDR3 is CASSLGRDGGQGTDTQYF. The CDR3 nucleotides are TGTGCCAGCAGCTTGGGAAGAGATGGGGGCCAAGGCACAGATACGCAGTATTTT.